This T cell receptor (beta chain) emerged from a study of T cell responses to AZD1222 COVID-19 vaccine (TCRdb year 2021). In the study overall: AZD1222 recipients with second doses at about 4 weeks or about 12 weeks were pooled, because spike-specific TCR depth and breadth did not differ between schedules. TCR sequencing covered roughly 230 trial participants: about 210 given two doses of AZD1222 and about 26 given two doses of MenACWY control vaccine. Enrollment into the trials was organized by age into subgroups of 18-55, 56-69 and 70-plus years, and those subgroups contained roughly 150, 30 and 60 TCR-sequenced participants, respectively. Overall study results and their limits: Vaccine-associated CD4 TCRs spanned the whole spike protein, with dominant responses in regions 160-218 and 743-854. Epitopes outside the regions mutated in the B.1.351 and B.1.1.7 variants were reportedly recognized by nearly half of the unique spike-specific TCRs. Conclusions about previously exposed vaccinees were limited because only six AZD1222 recipients were SARS-CoV-2 seropositive at baseline. No day 14 peak-response samples were available, so repertoires were characterized only after the peak T cell response. Participants were mostly white British and included more females than males, and it was suggested by the authors that clonal diversity may have been underestimated. In the small 56-69-year group, the increase in depth fell short of significance, most likely because of low power. A significant rise in spike-specific TCR breadth and depth was observed after two AZD1222 doses relative to day 0 and relative to MenACWY recipients.

The CDR3 regions of human TCRbeta chains were subjected to immunosequencing. Per the source publication's procedure: TCRs in the repertoires were matched against a reference library of SARS-CoV-2-specific TCRs that had been generated with the MIRA antigen-specificity platform. Breadth meant the fraction of unique TCRs that were SARS-CoV-2-associated, whereas depth meant the fraction of total T cells that were SARS-CoV-2-associated. Using the MIRA data, each spike-specific TCR was assigned both to the spike region to which the TCR was reactive and to a CD4 or CD8 class. Log10-transformed breadth and depth values were compared by one-way ANOVA with Sidak's multiple comparisons tests. TCRdb stores this immuneACCESS table with in-frame sequences only. Part of the clones is absent; in the studies checked, under half of the shortfall reflects unresolved V genes, and no reason is known for the rest. V and J calls and clone size are those listed in that table; D and trimming were worked out from the DNA. Across this sample there are around 86,000 clones, with around 89% seen only once. More than 7.5% of the sample is held by the ten biggest clonotypes.

The label giving this sample's time point can be read as: baseline before first vaccination. The vaccinee samples were drawn from two UK trials, COV001 and COV002, one of which was a single-blind randomized controlled phase 2/3 trial testing AZD1222 (ChAdOx1 nCoV-19) in healthy adults. For TCRbeta chain sequencing, PBMC samples were collected from trial participants at day 0 and at day 28 after the second dose. Note on this clone: Its antigen remains undetermined. The input lacks base qualities; no much larger clone sits a single base away.

This receptor was obtained from an adult in good health. The sequencing here drew on peripheral blood, taken on day 0 of AZD1222 vaccination.

The sequence in DNA is TGTGCCAGTACCAAATGGGGCCAGGGGAATGAGCAGTTCTTC. Its translation reads: CASTKWGQGNEQFF. Rearrangement joined TRBV19 to TRBJ2-1; the D gene is possibly TRBD1, with 6 bases matching. The CDR3 has 14 amino acids, counting the end cysteine and phenylalanine. Only the CDR3 DNA stays, 42 bases, in frame from base 1. The germline V gene (reference sequence) gives CDR1 as LNHDA and CDR2 as SQIVND. The V and J ends are trimmed by 7 bases and 7 bases, leaving 17 bases between them. Where the CDR3 stops, the reference TRBV19 and TRBJ2-1 genes take over; the full variable domain is DGGITQSPKYLFRKEGQNVTLSCEQNLNHDAMYWYRQDPGQGLRLIYYSQIVNDFQKGDIAEGYSVSREKKESFPLTVTSAQKNPTAFYLCASTKWGQGNEQFFGPGTRLTVL.